Listed below are T cell receptor beta chains from one sample, sequenced in a study of blood T cell repertoires in COVID-19. Data came from immunoSEQ multiplex PCR; TCRdb stores just in-frame clones and leaves some out. The table has 350,000 to 400,000 clones, roughly 90% seen once. Sequencing was carried out using PBMCs or T cells enriched from blood (not recorded which). The source is a woman between 25 and 40 years old with acute COVID-19. Each CDR3 is given with its conserved first and last residue. The order of the fields is D gene, CDR3 length, clone size, V gene, J gene, CDR3 protein, CDR3 DNA. A D gene is named only where the DNA matches it firmly. Clone size is not always given. Where it is, it says once, few, many or a class for expanded clones.

>TRBD1|15|-|TRBV11-2|TRBJ1-6
CASSLGVGQDSPLHF
TGTGCCAGCAGCTTAGGGGTTGGACAGGATTCACCCCTCCACTTT
>-|15|-|TRBV25-1|TRBJ1-4
CASSEYRTDNEKLFF
TGTGCCAGCAGTGAATATCGGACAGATAATGAAAAACTGTTTTTT
>-|15|-|TRBV5-8|TRBJ1-1
CASSLLLKTNTEAFF
TGTGCCAGCAGCTTACTTTTGAAAACGAACACTGAAGCTTTCTTT
>-|14|-|TRBV5-1|TRBJ1-4
CASSLGSLREKLFF
TGCGCCAGCAGCTTGGGTAGTCTACGTGAGAAACTGTTTTTT
>-|16|-|TRBV5-4|TRBJ2-1
CASSPRTGLQGDEQFF
TGTGCCAGCAGCCCGCGAACGGGACTCCAAGGGGATGAGCAGTTCTTC
>TRBD1|18|-|TRBV6-2/TRBV6-3|TRBJ1-5
CASSYPTGQGVGNQPQHF
TGTGCCAGCAGTTACCCCACGGGACAGGGGGTTGGCAATCAGCCCCAGCATTTT
>-|17|few|TRBV30|TRBJ1-3
CAWSGPLTGYSGNTIYF
TGTGCCTGGAGTGGCCCGTTAACAGGCTACTCTGGAAACACCATATATTTT
>TRBD2|18|-|TRBV7-8|TRBJ2-2
CASSRSSGGALGTGELFF
TGTGCCAGCAGCCGGTCTAGCGGGGGGGCCCTAGGGACCGGGGAGCTGTTTTTT
>TRBD2|15|-|TRBV7-9|TRBJ2-7
CASSFPSGGSYEQYF
TGTGCCAGCAGCTTCCCCAGCGGGGGATCCTACGAGCAGTACTTC
>TRBD1|15|-|TRBV9|TRBJ1-4
CASSVVGTGREKLFF
TGTGCCAGCAGCGTAGTGGGGACAGGCCGGGAAAAACTGTTTTTT
>TRBD1|15|-|TRBV10-3|TRBJ2-1
CAIRSGQGARSEQFF
TGTGCCATCAGATCTGGACAGGGGGCACGGAGTGAGCAGTTCTTC
>-|12|-|TRBV7-3|TRBJ2-1
CASSLNREEQFF
TGTGCCAGCAGCTTAAATCGGGAGGAGCAGTTCTTC
>-|14|-|TRBV6-1|TRBJ1-1
CASSEDSVNTEAFF
TGTGCCAGCAGTGAAGACTCGGTGAACACTGAAGCTTTCTTT
>-|15|-|TRBV3-1/TRBV3-2|TRBJ1-1
CASSQGQGGRPEAFF
TGTGCCAGCAGCCAAGGTCAGGGAGGGAGGCCTGAAGCTTTCTTT
>-|15|few|TRBV7-9|TRBJ1-1
CASSQDRWADTEAFF
TGTGCCAGCAGCCAAGACAGGTGGGCCGACACTGAAGCTTTCTTT
>TRBD2|20|once|TRBV3-1/TRBV3-2|TRBJ2-1
CASSQGRSLAGGCSYNEQFF
TGTGCCAGCAGCCAAGGCCGATCACTAGCGGGGGGTTGCTCCTACAATGAGCAGTTCTTC
>TRBD1|12|few|TRBV5-1|TRBJ1-1
CASRRTGDEAFF
TGCGCCAGCAGGCGGACAGGGGATGAAGCTTTCTTT
>-|14|few|TRBV25-1|TRBJ2-2
CASSDPTYTGELFF
TGTGCCAGCAGTGACCCTACCTACACCGGGGAGCTGTTTTTT
>-|13|-|TRBV28|TRBJ1-5
CASSLRGYQPQHF
TGTGCCAGCAGTTTACGGGGATATCAGCCCCAGCATTTT
>-|15|-|TRBV5-1|TRBJ1-1
CASSLSTGLDTEAFF
TGCGCCAGCAGCCTGTCAACAGGGCTGGACACTGAAGCTTTCTTT
>TRBD1|18|-|TRBV19|TRBJ1-1
CASSIVHGDRNLDTEAFF
TGTGCCAGTAGTATAGTACATGGGGACAGAAATTTGGACACTGAAGCTTTCTTT
>-|11|-|TRBV20-1|TRBJ2-1
CSAPTGLLQFF
TGCAGTGCGCCCACGGGGTTGTTGCAGTTCTTC
>-|16|once|TRBV3-1/TRBV3-2|TRBJ2-3
CASSHQAALLTDTQYF
TGTGCCAGCAGTCACCAGGCAGCATTGTTGACAGATACGCAGTATTTT
>-|17|-|TRBV5-6|TRBJ2-7
CASSLAYFGGLDYEQYF
TGTGCCAGCAGCTTGGCCTATTTTGGGGGCCTAGATTACGAGCAGTACTTC
>TRBD1|17|-|TRBV7-8|TRBJ1-2
CASSFTGAYPPNYGYTF
TGTGCCAGCAGCTTCACAGGGGCCTACCCCCCTAACTATGGCTACACCTTC
>TRBD2|15|-|TRBV30|TRBJ2-2
CAWKGGAGGPGELFF
TGTGCCTGGAAGGGCGGCGCGGGGGGGCCCGGGGAGCTGTTTTTT
>TRBD1|15|-|TRBV13|TRBJ1-1
CASSLVQGAHTEAFF
TGTGCCAGCAGCTTGGTTCAGGGGGCGCACACTGAAGCTTTCTTT
>TRBD2|18|-|TRBV9|TRBJ2-2
CASSARLAGGSNTGELFF
TGTGCCAGCAGCGCCCGACTAGCGGGGGGTTCGAACACCGGGGAGCTGTTTTTT
>TRBD1|15|-|TRBV7-9|TRBJ2-2
CASRHQGVIAGELFF
TGTGCCAGCAGGCACCAGGGGGTTATTGCCGGGGAGCTGTTTTTT
>TRBD1|15|-|TRBV7-9|TRBJ1-2
CAIRYPDRGYYGYTF
TGTGCCATCCGCTACCCTGACAGGGGATACTATGGCTACACCTTC
>TRBD1|14|-|TRBV2|TRBJ2-1
CASTGQISYNEQFF
TGTGCCAGCACGGGACAGATCTCCTACAATGAGCAGTTCTTC
>TRBD2|17|-|TRBV7-6|TRBJ2-1
CASSFLIGGADYNEQFF
TGTGCCAGCAGCTTCTTGATCGGGGGGGCCGACTACAATGAGCAGTTCTTC
>-|16|-|TRBV24-1|TRBJ2-1
CATSNIIGTKPNEQFF
TGTGCCACCAGTAATATCATCGGGACAAAACCGAATGAGCAGTTCTTC
>TRBD1|13|-|TRBV27|TRBJ1-1
CASRLNRGTEAFF
TGTGCCAGCAGGTTAAACAGGGGGACTGAAGCTTTCTTT
>-|14|-|TRBV5-1|TRBJ1-2
CASRPSSTGLGYTF
TGCGCCAGCAGGCCCAGCTCGACAGGCCTTGGCTACACCTTC
>TRBD1|15|-|TRBV29-1|TRBJ2-2
CSVAGAGGNTGELFF
TGCAGCGTTGCTGGGGCAGGGGGCAACACCGGGGAGCTGTTTTTT
>-|13|-|TRBV25-1|TRBJ1-2
CASSGAENYGYTF
TGTGCCAGCAGTGGGGCAGAGAACTATGGCTACACCTTC
>TRBD1|15|-|TRBV5-1|TRBJ1-1
CASSFPGTEDTEAFF
TGCGCCAGCAGCTTCCCCGGGACAGAAGACACTGAAGCTTTCTTT
>TRBD1|15|-|TRBV7-2|TRBJ1-2
CASSLDRQGAYGYTF
TGTGCCAGCAGCTTAGACAGACAGGGGGCCTATGGCTACACCTTC
>-|15|-|TRBV27|TRBJ1-4
CASSLAGALNEKLFF
TGTGCCAGCAGTTTAGCAGGGGCCCTGAATGAAAAACTGTTTTTT
>TRBD2|15|-|TRBV7-3|TRBJ2-7
CASSLGAGAFYEQYF
TGTGCCAGCAGCTTAGGAGCGGGGGCCTTCTACGAGCAGTACTTC
>-|16|-|TRBV7-8|TRBJ1-1
CASSLGGSTLNTEAFF
TGTGCCAGCAGCTTAGGAGGATCTACCCTGAACACTGAAGCTTTCTTT
>-|15|-|TRBV7-3|TRBJ1-1
CASSLIGGVDTEAFF
TGTGCCAGCAGCTTAATCGGGGGTGTGGACACTGAAGCTTTCTTT
>-|13|-|TRBV2|TRBJ1-6
CASSEARDSPLHF
TGTGCCAGCAGTGAAGCGCGGGATTCACCCCTCCACTTT
>-|14|-|TRBV7-2|TRBJ1-5
CASSPTSGNQPQHF
TGTGCCAGCAGCCCGACTTCCGGCAATCAGCCCCAGCATTTT
>-|17|-|TRBV10-2|TRBJ1-6
CASSDPGGGFNNSPLHF
TGCGCCAGCAGTGATCCCGGGGGGGGCTTCAATAATTCACCCCTCCACTTT
>-|15|-|TRBV5-6|TRBJ1-2
CASSLGAGIDYGYTF
TGTGCCAGCAGCTTGGGGGCAGGGATAGACTATGGCTACACCTTC
>-|12|-|TRBV29-1|TRBJ1-6
CSAGSFGSPLHF
TGCAGCGCCGGTAGTTTCGGTTCACCCCTCCACTTT
>TRBD1|13|-|TRBV19|TRBJ1-2
CASRDSLNYGYTF
TGTGCCAGCCGGGACAGCCTTAACTATGGCTACACCTTC
>TRBD2|15|once|TRBV2|TRBJ2-1
CASRALAGLYNEQFF
TGTGCCAGCAGGGCCCTAGCGGGATTGTACAATGAGCAGTTCTTC
>-|15|-|TRBV27|TRBJ2-5
CASSFFGPRMETQYF
TGTGCCAGCAGTTTTTTTGGGCCAAGGATGGAGACCCAGTACTTC
>-|13|-|TRBV10-3|TRBJ1-5
CAISEGSNQPQHF
TGTGCCATCAGTGAGGGCAGCAATCAGCCCCAGCATTTT
>TRBD1|13|few|TRBV6-5|TRBJ2-7
CASRRQGSYEQYF
TGTGCCAGCAGAAGACAGGGCTCCTACGAGCAGTACTTC